The 22 T cell receptor beta chains presented below share a single source sample, sequenced in a study of blood T cells in healthy people across ages. A second PCR, run for about 7 to 11 cycles, used a sample-barcoded 5' primer plus a J-beta primer mix. TCRdb recomputed calls from the 5' RACE reads with MiXCR, one row per CDR3 protein. Among approximately 580,000 distinct CDR3 sequences listed, nearly 25% were seen once. The sample was also reused in another study, on T cells of mothers and their children.

The sequenced sample was blood. The receptors were sampled from a boy younger than 18 in good health.

The chain links TRBV7-6 to TRBJ2-5; D gene ambiguous. Per germline, CDR1 SGHVS and CDR2 FNYEAQ. The CDR3 loop spans 16 amino acids. Trimming left V 7 bases short and J 1 base short, with 19 bases between. The CDR3 DNA is TGTGCCAGCACTCCCCAACTCCCAAATCCCCAAGAGACCCAGTACTTC. The encoded protein is CASTPQLPNPQETQYF.

Remarks on this clonotype: Germline and junction disagree at one end, which may indicate a read error. The chain is built from TRBV6-2 or TRBV6-3 and TRBJ2-6, with 10 bases aligning to TRBD2. The CDR3 has 17 residues. Germline CDR1 and CDR2: MNHEY and SVGEGT. In DNA, the CDR3 is TGTGCCAGCAGTCTAGCGGGAGACCTCGCTGGGGCCGACGTCCTGACTTTC. It specifies CASSLAGDLAGADVLTF.

J is TRBJ1-2 and V is TRBV28; possible D gene TRBD1, 6 bases. V lost 1 base, J lost 4 bases, and 13 bases lay in between. Per germline, CDR1 MDHEN and CDR2 SYDVKM. The CDR3 has 15 residues. Here the CDR3 reads CASSLLNGRGYGYTF. The CDR3 DNA follows: TGTGCCAGCAGTTTATTGAACGGCAGGGGCTATGGCTACACCTTC.

The chain recombines TRBV6-5 with TRBJ1-1; 8 positions agree with TRBD1. Germline assignment: CDR1 MNHEY and CDR2 SVGAGI. This CDR3 comprises 12 residues. Trimming at V came to 6 bases and at J to 10 bases, leaving 7 bases not matched to a gene. The CDR3 nucleotides are TGTGCCAGCAGGAGCCTACAGGGGGGAGCTTTCTTT. Translating gives CASRSLQGGAFF.

A few counts support this clonotype. One end of the junction is discordant with germline, which a read error may explain. The chain uses TRBV4-2 and TRBJ1-1; D is unclear. This CDR3 contains 11 residues. The germline gives CDR1 LGHNA, CDR2 YNFKEQ. This chain's CDR3 is CAGSRDYEAFF. The CDR3 DNA is TGTGCCGGCAGCCGAGACTATGAAGCTTTCTTT.

This clonotype was seen a few times. The J gene is TRBJ1-1, the V gene TRBV29-1; 9 bases agree with TRBD1. CDR1 and CDR2 from the germline V gene are SQVTM and ANQGSEA. The CDR3 has 16 amino acids. V was pared by 6 bases and J by 10 bases, with 21 bases of the junction left unmatched. This chain's CDR3 is CSVGRQGGGSTGGAFF. CDR3 nucleotides: TGCAGCGTGGGTCGACAGGGGGGCGGCTCTACGGGGGGAGCTTTCTTT.

The chain employs TRBV12-3 or TRBV12-4 and TRBJ2-1; D unresolved. This CDR3 spans 15 amino acids. The V and J ends lost 3 bases and 2 bases respectively, with 11 bases between them. CDR3 sequence reads: CASSLGIRPYNEQFF. CDR3 in DNA: TGTGCCAGCAGTTTGGGCATTAGACCCTACAATGAGCAGTTCTTC.

The chain links TRBV12-3 or TRBV12-4 to TRBJ1-6; D not resolved. The CDR3 totals 14 residues. Trimming cost V 3 bases and J 7 bases, with 10 bases left between them. The CDR3 DNA follows: TGTGCCAGCAGTTTCGGGTTAGACAATTCACCCCTCCACTTT. It is translated as CASSFGLDNSPLHF.

This clonotype was picked up a small number of times. The J gene is TRBJ1-5, the V gene TRBV28; D call uncertain. V lost 2 bases and J lost 1, with 9 bases in between. Germline CDR1 MDHEN, CDR2 SYDVKM. The CDR3 totals 15 residues. In nucleotides, the CDR3 is TGTGCCAGCAGTTTACGATTCGGGAGCAATCAGCCCCAGCATTTT. This translates into CASSLRFGSNQPQHF.

This clonotype was observed a few times. The chain couples TRBV5-5 to TRBJ1-1, with 7 bases aligning to TRBD1. V lost 2 bases to trimming and J lost 1 base; unmatched junction nucleotides: 5. The length of the CDR3 is 15 residues. The germline CDR1 and CDR2 sequences are SGHKS and YYEKEE (reference sequence). CDR3 bases: TGTGCCAGCAGCTTTTCGGGACAGTGGAACACTGAAGCTTTCTTT. It yields the protein CASSFSGQWNTEAFF.

This chain connects TRBV4-3 to TRBJ2-5; 8 nucleotides match TRBD2. CDR1 is LGHNA, CDR2 YSLEER, per germline. The ends lost 2 bases at V and 2 bases at J; junction bases unmatched: 10. The CDR3 loop spans 17 amino acids. CDR3 loop: CASSQNHPSGQQETQYF. In DNA form, the CDR3 reads TGCGCCAGCAGCCAAAATCACCCTAGCGGGCAACAAGAGACCCAGTACTTC.

This clonotype was seen a handful of times. The gene calls are TRBV7-9 and TRBJ2-5, with D perhaps matching TRBD2 (5 bases). The CDR3 runs 16 residues. The ends were cut back, 5 bases at V and 5 bases at J, with 21 bases in the middle. The germline CDR1 and CDR2 sequences are SEHNR and FQNEAQ (reference sequence). This chain's CDR3 is CASSTTRGEGGETQYF. For the CDR3, the DNA is TGTGCCAGCAGCACCACTCGCGGAGAGGGCGGCGAGACCCAGTACTTC.

This clonotype was detected only a few times. The J gene is TRBJ2-7, the V gene TRBV25-1, with 7 bases identical to TRBD1. Germline V gene data show CDR1 as MGHDK and CDR2 as SYGVNS. V was pared by 4 bases and J by 3 bases, with 12 bases of the junction left unmatched. The CDR3 spans 16 residues. CDR3 region: CASSGPGTDALYEQYF. The CDR3 nucleotides read TGTGCCAGCAGTGGACCGGGGACAGACGCCCTCTACGAGCAGTACTTC.

This clonotype was detected only a few times. The chain uses TRBV3-1 and TRBJ2-7; D is ambiguous. This CDR3 is 13 amino acids long. Germline V CDR1 and CDR2: LGHDT, YNNKEL (reference sequence). Trimming removed 7 bases from V and 3 bases from J, with 13 bases in between. Here the CDR3 DNA reads TGTGCCAGCACCTCCCGTTTGGGCTACGAGCAGTACTTC. Protein product: CASTSRLGYEQYF.

This clonotype has just a few counts. The CDR3 loop is CASSYPTRDTQYF. In DNA form, the CDR3 reads TGTGCCAGCAGTTACCCGACCCGGGATACGCAGTATTTT. The chain has TRBV6-5 and TRBJ2-3; the D is unclear. CDR1 and CDR2 from the germline V gene are MNHEY and SVGAGI. Trimming stripped 2 bases from V and 6 bases from J, with 9 bases between. CDR3 size: 13 residues.

The chain uses TRBV20-1 and TRBJ2-2; 9 bases align to TRBD1. The CDR3 loop spans 16 amino acids. CDR1 is DFQATT and CDR2 is SNEGSKA in the germline V gene (reference sequence). Trimming cost V 0 bases and J 1 base; bases outside gene matches: 3. The CDR3 DNA reads TGCAGTGCTAGAGAACCGGGACAGGGGAACACCGGGGAGCTGTTTTTT. This gives the protein CSAREPGQGNTGELFF.

This clonotype was detected a few times. The chain recombines TRBV12-3 or TRBV12-4 with TRBJ1-3; D gene ambiguous. The V end lost 0 bases, the J end lost 4 bases, and 10 bases lay between the germline ends. The length of the CDR3 is 15 residues. CDR3 protein: CASSLAPSGGNTIYF. DNA for the CDR3: TGTGCCAGCAGTTTAGCGCCCTCCGGAGGAAACACCATATATTTT.

The CDR3 is CASSLTLGGETEAFF. The CDR3 region has the DNA TGTGCCAGCAGCTTAACCCTCGGGGGGGAGACTGAAGCTTTCTTT. V gene TRBV7-3 combines with J gene TRBJ1-1, with D possibly matching TRBD1 (5 bases). Germline V gene data show CDR1 as SGHTA and CDR2 as FQGTGA. The CDR3 runs 15 residues. V dropped 0 bases and J dropped 5 bases, with 13 bases sitting between them.

CDR3 sequence: CASSPGLAGVQSYEQYF. CDR3 nucleotides: TGTGCCAGCAGTCCAGGACTAGCGGGAGTACAGTCCTACGAGCAGTACTTC. The rearrangement uses TRBV28 and TRBJ2-7; 13 nucleotides align to TRBD2. J gave up 1 base and V 5 bases, and 8 bases lay outside the gene matches. CDR1 is MDHEN and CDR2 is SYDVKM in the germline V gene. The CDR3 runs to 17 residues.

This clonotype was recorded a few times. The chain combines TRBV7-2 with TRBJ1-4; no firm D call. The V end was cut by 2 bases, the J end by 7 bases, with 11 bases between. Germline V lookup: CDR1 SGHTA, CDR2 FQGNSA. This CDR3 comprises 14 residues. DNA for the CDR3: TGTGCCAGCAGCTTACACGGGGTGGGTGAAAAACTGTTTTTT. It translates to CASSLHGVGEKLFF.

This clonotype was detected only a few times. J is TRBJ2-7 and V is TRBV14; TRBD1 agrees at 9 bases. J was trimmed by 3 bases and V by 3 bases; bases with no gene match: 9. The germline gives CDR1 SGHDN, CDR2 FVKESK. The CDR3 totals 16 residues. CDR3 amino acids: CASSHGWGDRDYEQYF. The DNA for the CDR3 is TGTGCCAGCAGCCACGGTTGGGGGGACAGGGACTACGAGCAGTACTTC.

This clonotype turned up a few times. The chain links TRBV6-5 to TRBJ2-5, with 7 bases that match TRBD1. In germline, CDR1 is MNHEY, CDR2 SVGAGI. The trim removed 10 bases at V and 3 bases at J, leaving 8 bases unmatched. This CDR3 has 13 residues. The chain's CDR3 is CATREGGKETQYF. In DNA, the CDR3 is TGTGCCACTAGGGAAGGGGGCAAAGAGACCCAGTACTTC.